Shown below are 24 T cell receptor beta chains from a single sample sequenced in a study of blood T cell repertoires in COVID-19. TCRdb's table, derived via immunoSEQ multiplex PCR, lists solely in-frame clones and lacks some. The repertoire has 25,000 to 35,000 clones, about two thirds of them found once; the top ten carry around 21%. The specimen was peripheral blood. These receptors all stem from a boy aged 2-15 years with active or convalescent COVID-19.

This clone appeared a single time. V usage is TRBV15 and J usage is TRBJ2-7; tentatively, D is TRBD1 (6 bases). The CDR3 has 14 residues. The germline V gene has CDR1 LNHNV and CDR2 YYDKDF (reference sequence). Trimming shortened V by 5 bases and J by 0 bases, and 11 bases separated the two germline ends. The CDR3 region is CATSSRGPSYEQYF. The CDR3 region has the DNA TGTGCCACCAGCTCCAGGGGCCCCTCCTACGAGCAGTACTTC.

This sequence joins TRBV28 and TRBJ1-5; D is possibly TRBD1 (6 bases). Deletions cut 6 bases from V and 4 bases from J, with 16 bases between. Germline-derived CDR1 and CDR2 are MDHEN and SYDVKM. The CDR3 runs 15 residues. The CDR3 coding sequence is TGTGCCAGCAGGGGTGGGGGCTGGGAGAATCAGCCCCAGCATTTT. This gives the protein CASRGGGWENQPQHF.

The gene calls are TRBV28 and TRBJ1-2, with 9 bases that match TRBD1. This CDR3 region has 14 residues. Trimming at V came to 6 bases and at J to 8 bases, leaving 10 bases not matched to a gene. Per germline, CDR1 MDHEN and CDR2 SYDVKM. The chain's CDR3 is CASSPSTGGGGYTF. As DNA, the CDR3 is TGTGCCAGCAGCCCCTCGACAGGGGGTGGCGGCTACACCTTC.

The chain uses TRBV30 and TRBJ2-5, with 15 positions matching TRBD2. V gave up 5 bases and J gave up 0 bases; unmatched junction bases: 10. Germline V gene data show CDR1 as GTSNPN and CDR2 as SVGIG (reference sequence). The CDR3 has 18 amino acids. CDR3 in amino acids: CAWLGTSGGTGYQETQYF. Written as DNA, the CDR3 is TGTGCCTGGTTAGGGACTAGCGGGGGGACCGGGTACCAAGAGACCCAGTACTTC.

This chain joins TRBV7-2 and TRBJ1-6; the D gene is possibly TRBD1 (5 bases). The CDR3 is 17 residues long. Germline CDR1 reads SGHTA; CDR2 reads FQGNSA. The V gene lost 2 bases and the J gene lost 6 bases, with 17 bases spanning the gap. This CDR3 reads CASSLTGGGAGNSPLHF. CDR3 in DNA: TGTGCCAGCAGCTTAACTGGGGGAGGGGCAGGTAATTCACCCCTCCACTTT.

Only a few counts were recorded for this clone. CDR3 in DNA: TGTGCCAGCAGTTTCGAAGGGACAGGGAGGTATGGCTACACCTTC. Translated: CASSFEGTGRYGYTF. The chain joins TRBV28 to TRBJ1-2; 9 bases line up with TRBD1. The CDR3 contains 15 residues. Trimming cost V 3 bases and J 5 bases; bases outside gene matches: 7. Germline V gene sequence: CDR1 MDHEN, CDR2 SYDVKM.

This clone has only one observation. This rearrangement joins TRBV28 to TRBJ2-7; TRBD2 agrees at 7 bases. The V gene end was trimmed by 6 bases and the J gene end by 3 bases; junction bases not matched to a gene: 11. CDR3 length: 15 residues. Looked up from germline, CDR1 is MDHEN and CDR2 is SYDVKM. This CDR3 reads CASSRTPGLYYEQYF. CDR3 sequence (DNA): TGTGCCAGCAGCCGAACGCCGGGACTATACTACGAGCAGTACTTC.

V is TRBV5-1 and J is TRBJ2-3, with TRBD2 identical over 11 bases. Germline assignment: CDR1 SGHRS and CDR2 YFSETQ. V shed 1 base, J shed 0 bases, and the junction held 1 base outside the gene matches. CDR3 length: 16 amino acids. Written as DNA, the CDR3 is TGCGCCAGCAGCTTGTTAGCGGGGGGGAGCACAGATACGCAGTATTTT. This sequence encodes CASSLLAGGSTDTQYF.

J is TRBJ2-3 and V is TRBV7-2; TRBD2 matches at 9 bases. Germline CDR1 reads SGHTA; CDR2 reads FQGNSA. The ends lost 8 bases at V and 4 bases at J; junction bases unmatched: 7. The CDR3 spans 14 residues. CDR3 region: CASSGQRGADTQYF. CDR3 sequence (DNA): TGTGCCAGCTCGGGTCAGCGGGGGGCAGATACGCAGTATTTT.

Only a few counts were recorded for this clone. The V and J genes are TRBV2 and TRBJ2-7; 9 bases line up with TRBD1. The CDR3 totals 15 residues. With V trimmed by 6 bases and J by 2 bases, 8 bases remained unmatched. CDR1 SNHLY and CDR2 FYNNEI come from the germline V gene. The CDR3 DNA reads as TGTGCCAGCAGAGATCCGGGACAGGGAGCCTACGAGCAGTACTTC. Translating it yields CASRDPGQGAYEQYF.

With regard to this clone: This CDR3 is missing its conserved last phenylalanine or tryptophan, likely due to a read error. The DNA is left out, because the CDR3 cannot be placed on it with certainty; the CDR3 is given as TCRdb lists it. CDR3 region: CASSHLPPRRAFV. The chain has TRBV23-1 and TRBJ1-3; TRBD1, the table's D call, was not compared with the DNA. TRBV23-1 is labeled an ORF, and its function is uncertain. The CDR3 sequence runs 13 residues, both termini included.

This clone has only a few counts. The chain links TRBV11-2 to TRBJ2-7; D is unresolved. The CDR3 runs 11 residues. V lost 5 bases to trimming and J lost 0 bases, with 2 bases between them. In germline, CDR1 is SGHAT, CDR2 FQNNGV. The CDR3 here is CASSHSYEQYF. The CDR3, as DNA: TGTGCCAGCAGCCACTCCTACGAGCAGTACTTC.

This clone is medium-sized within its sample. CDR3 sequence: CASSGMTAATNEKLFF. CDR3 coding DNA: TGTGCCAGCAGTGGGATGACGGCGGCAACTAATGAAAAACTGTTTTTT. This sequence joins TRBV6-1 and TRBJ1-4; D gene ambiguous. Germline CDR1 MNHNS, CDR2 SASEGT. The ends were cut back, 4 bases at V and 0 bases at J, with 12 bases in the middle. The CDR3 has 16 amino acids.

V and J are TRBV3-1 (or the pseudogene TRBV3-2) and TRBJ2-6; 9 nucleotides align to TRBD1. The CDR3 sequence is 17 residues long. V lost 4 bases and J lost 2; bases outside the gene matches: 6. Germline V gene lookup returns CDR1 LGHDT and CDR2 YNNKEL (reference sequence). CDR3 in DNA: TGTGCCAGCAGCCGGCGGACAGGGGTTGCTGGGGCCAACGTCCTGACTTTC. Encoded protein: CASSRRTGVAGANVLTF.

This chain uses TRBV30 with TRBJ1-3; no firm D call. V lost 0 bases and J 4 bases, leaving 19 bases between the germline ends. Per germline, CDR1 GTSNPN and CDR2 SVGIG (reference sequence). The length of the CDR3 is 17 residues. Written as DNA, the CDR3 is TGTGCCTGGAGTGTATTAAGGGTTGACGGACTCGGAAACACCATATATTTT. Protein product: CAWSVLRVDGLGNTIYF.

The chain combines TRBV15 with TRBJ2-4; TRBD2 matches 7 bases. The junction had 10 bases not matched to a gene; V was cut back by 0 bases and J by 5 bases. Germline CDR1 reads LNHNV; CDR2 reads YYDKDF (reference sequence). The CDR3 has 17 residues. CDR3 nucleotide sequence: TGTGCCACCAGCAGAGATTATGGCGGGAGTAGCCAAAACATTCAGTACTTC. This encodes CATSRDYGGSSQNIQYF.

On this clone itself: The junction and the germline gene differ at one end; a read error may be behind it. This chain uses TRBV7-8 with TRBJ2-5; tentatively, D is TRBD1 (6 bases). The germline V gene encodes CDR1 SGHVS and CDR2 FQNEAQ. The CDR3 extends over 12 amino acids. Written as DNA, the CDR3 is TGTGCCAGCAGTGCCTCCCCCCGGACAGCCAACTTC. This codes for CASSASPRTANF. Looking up the rest from reference TRBV7-8 and TRBJ2-5 gives the full variable domain: GAGVSQSPRYKVAKRGQDVALRCDPISGHVSLFWYQQALGQGPEFLTYFQNEAQLDKSGLPSDRFFAERPEGSVSTLKIQRTQQEDSAVYLCASSASPRTANFGPGTRLLVL.

This chain uses TRBV4-1 with TRBJ2-1; TRBD2 matches 8 bases. The CDR3 extends over 19 amino acids. CDR1 and CDR2 from the germline V gene are MGHRA and YSYEKL. Trimming cost V 4 bases and J 2 bases; bases outside gene matches: 16. The CDR3 reads CASSPKMASGSITYNEQFF. For the CDR3, the DNA is TGCGCCAGCAGCCCTAAAATGGCTAGCGGGTCCATCACCTACAATGAGCAGTTCTTC.

The chain is built from TRBV5-1 and TRBJ1-4; no firm D call. CDR1 SGHRS and CDR2 YFSETQ come from the germline V gene. V was pared by 0 bases and J by 12 bases, with 15 bases between. The CDR3 is 14 amino acids. The CDR3 nucleotides read TGCGCCAGCAGCTTGGGGGCGACTAGAAGGGAACTGTTTTTT. Encoded protein: CASSLGATRRELFF.

The rearrangement uses TRBV19 and TRBJ2-1, with D unresolved. Deletions cut 7 bases from V and 8 bases from J, with 9 bases between. The CDR3 length is 11 residues. Germline assignment: CDR1 LNHDA and CDR2 SQIVND (reference sequence). The CDR3 coding sequence is TGTGCCAGTAAAATCGGAGATGAGCAGTTCTTC. Amino acid sequence: CASKIGDEQFF.

The rearrangement links TRBV27 to TRBJ2-3; TRBD2 agrees at 10 bases. Germline-derived CDR1 and CDR2 are MNHEY and SMNVEV (reference sequence). V was pared by 2 bases and J by 0 bases, with 8 bases of the junction left unmatched. This CDR3 has 18 residues. The CDR3 sequence is CASSLRLAGARSTDTQYF. Here the CDR3 DNA reads TGTGCCAGCAGTTTAAGGCTAGCGGGGGCCCGTAGCACAGATACGCAGTATTTT.

The rearrangement links TRBV3-1 (or the pseudogene TRBV3-2) to TRBJ1-4; tentative D call: TRBD1 (5 bases). Germline-derived CDR1 and CDR2 are LGHDT and YNNKEL (reference sequence). The CDR3 is 15 residues long. Trimming left V 1 base short and J 7 bases short, with 13 bases between. CDR3 in DNA: TGTGCCAGCAGCCAAGGTGGGGGGTCGGGTGAAAAACTGTTTTTT. Protein product: CASSQGGGSGEKLFF.

Concerning this clone itself: This sample also contains other DNA sequences that code for the same CDR3. The genes are TRBV7-2 and TRBJ2-3; TRBD2 matches at 12 bases. CDR1 and CDR2 (germline): SGHTA, FQGNSA. Unmatched junction bases numbered 10, after V lost 5 bases and J lost 4 bases. The CDR3 extends over 17 amino acids. The CDR3: CASSPQSSGRASDTQYF. In DNA, the CDR3 is TGTGCCAGCAGCCCCCAATCTAGCGGGAGGGCCTCAGATACGCAGTATTTT. Supplemented by reference TRBV7-2 and TRBJ2-3, the full variable domain reads GAGVSQSPSNKVTEKGKDVELRCDPISGHTALYWYRQSLGQGLEFLIYFQGNSAPDKSGLPSDRFSAERTGGSVSTLTIQRTQQEDSAVYLCASSPQSSGRASDTQYFGPGTRLTVL.

The chain recombines TRBV27 with TRBJ2-7, with D tentatively TRBD1 (5 bases). The CDR3 is 16 amino acids. With 3 bases removed from V and 3 bases from J, the gap between germline ends came to 18 bases. The germline gives CDR1 MNHEY, CDR2 SMNVEV (reference sequence). The CDR3 protein is CASSFTWTRSFYEQYF. CDR3 sequence (DNA): TGTGCCAGCAGTTTTACGTGGACAAGATCCTTCTACGAGCAGTACTTC.